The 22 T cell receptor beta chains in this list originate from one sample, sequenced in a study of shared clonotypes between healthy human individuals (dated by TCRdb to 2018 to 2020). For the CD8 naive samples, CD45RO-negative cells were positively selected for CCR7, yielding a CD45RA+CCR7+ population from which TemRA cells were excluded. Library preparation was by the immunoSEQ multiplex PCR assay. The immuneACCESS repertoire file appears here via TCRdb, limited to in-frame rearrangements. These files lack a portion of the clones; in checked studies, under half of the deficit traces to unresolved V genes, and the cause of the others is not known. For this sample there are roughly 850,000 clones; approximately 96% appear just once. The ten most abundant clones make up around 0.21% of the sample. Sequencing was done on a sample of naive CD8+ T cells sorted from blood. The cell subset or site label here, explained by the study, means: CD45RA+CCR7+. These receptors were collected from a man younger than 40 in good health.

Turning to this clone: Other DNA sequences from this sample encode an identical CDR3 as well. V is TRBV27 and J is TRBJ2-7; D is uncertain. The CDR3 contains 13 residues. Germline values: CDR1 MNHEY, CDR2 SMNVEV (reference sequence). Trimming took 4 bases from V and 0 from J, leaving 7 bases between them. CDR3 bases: TGTGCCAGCAGTTACCGATCCTCCTACGAGCAGTACTTC. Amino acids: CASSYRSSYEQYF.

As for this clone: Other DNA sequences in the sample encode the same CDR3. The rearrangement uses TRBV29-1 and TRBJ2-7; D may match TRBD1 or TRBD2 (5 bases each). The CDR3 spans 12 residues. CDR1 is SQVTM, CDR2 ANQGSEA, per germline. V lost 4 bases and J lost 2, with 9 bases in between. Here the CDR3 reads CSVVGGTYEQYF. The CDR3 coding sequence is TGCAGCGTTGTTGGGGGTACCTACGAGCAGTACTTC.

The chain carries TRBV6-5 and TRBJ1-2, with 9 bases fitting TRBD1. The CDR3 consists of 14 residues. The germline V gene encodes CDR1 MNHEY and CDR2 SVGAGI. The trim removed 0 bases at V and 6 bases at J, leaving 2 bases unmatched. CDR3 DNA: TGTGCCAGCAGTTACTCGAGGACAGGGGATGGCTACACCTTC. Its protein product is CASSYSRTGDGYTF.

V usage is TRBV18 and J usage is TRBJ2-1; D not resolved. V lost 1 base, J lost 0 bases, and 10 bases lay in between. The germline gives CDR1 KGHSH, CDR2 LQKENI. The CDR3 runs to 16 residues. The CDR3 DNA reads TGTGCCAGCTCACCACTGCGGCCTAGCTCCTACAATGAGCAGTTCTTC. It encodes CASSPLRPSSYNEQFF. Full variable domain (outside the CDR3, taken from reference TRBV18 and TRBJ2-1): NAGVMQNPRHLVRRRGQEARLRCSPMKGHSHVYWYRQLPEEGLKFMVYLQKENIIDESGMPKERFSAEFPKEGPSILRIQQVVRGDSAAYFCASSPLRPSSYNEQFFGPGTRLTVL.

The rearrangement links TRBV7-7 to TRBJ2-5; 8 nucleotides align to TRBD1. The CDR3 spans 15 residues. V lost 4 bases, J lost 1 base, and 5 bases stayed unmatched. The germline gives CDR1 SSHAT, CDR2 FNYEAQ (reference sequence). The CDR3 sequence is CASSSRTGTQETQYF. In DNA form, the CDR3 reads TGTGCCAGCAGCTCCAGGACAGGGACCCAAGAGACCCAGTACTTC.

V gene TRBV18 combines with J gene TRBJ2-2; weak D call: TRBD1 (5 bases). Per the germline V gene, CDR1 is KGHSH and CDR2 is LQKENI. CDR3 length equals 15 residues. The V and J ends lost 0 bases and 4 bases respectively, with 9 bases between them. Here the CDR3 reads CASSPPPGITGELFF. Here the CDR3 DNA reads TGTGCCAGCTCACCACCTCCAGGGATCACCGGGGAGCTGTTTTTT.

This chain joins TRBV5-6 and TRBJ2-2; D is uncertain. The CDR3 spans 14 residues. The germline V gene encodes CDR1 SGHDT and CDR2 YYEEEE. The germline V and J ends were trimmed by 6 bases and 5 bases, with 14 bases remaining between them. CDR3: CASTPGGVTGELFF. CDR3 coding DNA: TGTGCCAGCACCCCCGGTGGCGTGACCGGGGAGCTGTTTTTT.

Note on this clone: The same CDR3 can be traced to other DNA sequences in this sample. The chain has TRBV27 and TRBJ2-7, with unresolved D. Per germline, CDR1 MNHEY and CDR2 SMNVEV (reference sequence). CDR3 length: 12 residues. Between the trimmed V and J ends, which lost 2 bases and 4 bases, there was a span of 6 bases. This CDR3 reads CASSLAGYEQYF. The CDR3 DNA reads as TGTGCCAGCAGTTTAGCCGGGTACGAGCAGTACTTC.

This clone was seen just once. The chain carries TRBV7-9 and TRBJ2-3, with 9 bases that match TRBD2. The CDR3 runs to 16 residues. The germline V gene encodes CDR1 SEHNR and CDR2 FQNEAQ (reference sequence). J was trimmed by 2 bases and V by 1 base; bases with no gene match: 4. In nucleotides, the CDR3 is TGTGCCAGCAGCTTAGTGGCTAGCGGGACCACAGATACGCAGTATTTT. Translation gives CASSLVASGTTDTQYF.

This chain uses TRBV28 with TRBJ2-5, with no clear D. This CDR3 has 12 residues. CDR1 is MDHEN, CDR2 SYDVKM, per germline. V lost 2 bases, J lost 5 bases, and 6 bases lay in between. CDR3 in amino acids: CASSLVWETQYF. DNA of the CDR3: TGTGCCAGCAGTTTAGTGTGGGAGACCCAGTACTTC.

The CDR3 here is CASSINTGELFF. CDR3 DNA: TGTGCCAGCAGTATAAACACCGGGGAGCTGTTTTTT. The V and J genes are TRBV27 and TRBJ2-2; D ambiguous. CDR1 and CDR2 from the germline V gene are MNHEY and SMNVEV (reference sequence). Trimming shortened V by 5 bases and J by 2 bases, and 3 bases separated the two germline ends. CDR3 length: 12 amino acids.

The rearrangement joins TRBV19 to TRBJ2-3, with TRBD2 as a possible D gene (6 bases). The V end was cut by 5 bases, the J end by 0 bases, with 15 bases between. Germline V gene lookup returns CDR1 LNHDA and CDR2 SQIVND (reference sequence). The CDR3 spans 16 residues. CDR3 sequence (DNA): TGTGCCAGTAGTTTTTATTGGACTACAAGCACAGATACGCAGTATTTT. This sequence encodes CASSFYWTTSTDTQYF.

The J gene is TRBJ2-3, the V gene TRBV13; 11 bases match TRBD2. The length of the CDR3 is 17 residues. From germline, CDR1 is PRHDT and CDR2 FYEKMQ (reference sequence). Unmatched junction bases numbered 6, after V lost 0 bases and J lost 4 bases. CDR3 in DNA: TGTGCCAGCAGCTTAGGGGTAGCGGGAGGGCCCTCAGATACGCAGTATTTT. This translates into CASSLGVAGGPSDTQYF.

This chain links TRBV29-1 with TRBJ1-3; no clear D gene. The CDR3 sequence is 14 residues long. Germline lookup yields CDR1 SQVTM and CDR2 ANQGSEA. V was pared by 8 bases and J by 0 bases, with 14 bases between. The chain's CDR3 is CSWRTDDSGNTIYF. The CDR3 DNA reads TGCAGCTGGAGAACCGATGACTCTGGAAACACCATATATTTT. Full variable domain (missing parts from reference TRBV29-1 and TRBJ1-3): SAVISQKPSRDICQRGTSLTIQCQVDSQVTMMFWYRQQPGQSLTLIATANQGSEATYESGFVIDKFPISRPNLTFSTLTVSNMSPEDSSIYLCSWRTDDSGNTIYFGEGSWLTVV.

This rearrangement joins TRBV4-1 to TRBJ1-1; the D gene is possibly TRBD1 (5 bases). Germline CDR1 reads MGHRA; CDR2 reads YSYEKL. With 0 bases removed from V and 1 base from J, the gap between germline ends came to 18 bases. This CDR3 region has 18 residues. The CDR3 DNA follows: TGCGCCAGCAGCCAAGATCAGGGCTCGGCCAGTTCGAACACTGAAGCTTTCTTT. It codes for CASSQDQGSASSNTEAFF.

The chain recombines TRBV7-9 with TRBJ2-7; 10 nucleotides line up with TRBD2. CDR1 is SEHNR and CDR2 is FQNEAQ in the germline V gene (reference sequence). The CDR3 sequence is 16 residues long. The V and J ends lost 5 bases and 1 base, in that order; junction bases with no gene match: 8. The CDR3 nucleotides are TGTGCCAGCAGCCCCCTTGGGACTAGCGCATCCTACGAGCAGTACTTC. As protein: CASSPLGTSASYEQYF.

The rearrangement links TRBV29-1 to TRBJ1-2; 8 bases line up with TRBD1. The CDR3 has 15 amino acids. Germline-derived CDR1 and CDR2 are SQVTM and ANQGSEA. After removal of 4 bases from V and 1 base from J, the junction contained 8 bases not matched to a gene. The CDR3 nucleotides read TGCAGCGTTGTAAAGCTGACAGGGGTTAACTATGGCTACACCTTC. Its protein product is CSVVKLTGVNYGYTF.

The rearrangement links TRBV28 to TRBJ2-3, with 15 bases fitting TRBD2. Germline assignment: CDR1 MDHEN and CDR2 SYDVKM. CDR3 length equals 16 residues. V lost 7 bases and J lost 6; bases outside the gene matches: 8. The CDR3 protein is CASKPGLAGGPDTQYF. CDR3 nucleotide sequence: TGTGCCAGCAAGCCGGGACTAGCGGGAGGCCCGGATACGCAGTATTTT.

CDR3 residues: CASSYRGGGYEKLFF. The CDR3 DNA is TGCGCCAGCAGCTACCGTGGAGGGGGGTACGAAAAACTGTTTTTT. The chain carries TRBV5-1 and TRBJ1-4, with a tentative D call TRBD1 (6 bases). Germline V lookup: CDR1 SGHRS, CDR2 YFSETQ. Trimming removed 3 bases from V and 8 bases from J, with 17 bases in between. This CDR3 has 15 amino acids.

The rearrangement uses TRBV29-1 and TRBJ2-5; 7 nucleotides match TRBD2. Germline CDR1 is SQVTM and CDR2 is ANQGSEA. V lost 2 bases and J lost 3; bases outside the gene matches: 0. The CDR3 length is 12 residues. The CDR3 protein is CSVERGEETQYF. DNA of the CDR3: TGCAGCGTTGAACGGGGGGAAGAGACCCAGTACTTC.

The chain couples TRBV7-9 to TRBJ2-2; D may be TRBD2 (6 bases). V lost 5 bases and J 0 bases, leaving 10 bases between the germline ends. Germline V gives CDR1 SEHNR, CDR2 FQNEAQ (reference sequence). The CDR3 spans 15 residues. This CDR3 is CASSRENANTGELFF. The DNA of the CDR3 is TGTGCCAGCAGCCGGGAGAACGCGAACACCGGGGAGCTGTTTTTT. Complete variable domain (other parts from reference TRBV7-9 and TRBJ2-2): DTGVSQNPRHKITKRGQNVTFRCDPISEHNRLYWYRQTLGQGPEFLTYFQNEAQLEKSRLLSDRFSAERPKGSFSTLEIQRTEQGDSAMYLCASSRENANTGELFFGEGSRLTVL.

The CDR3 DNA reads TGTGCCAGCAGTGGACTAGCGGGCCCAGATACGCAGTATTTT. Protein sequence: CASSGLAGPDTQYF. V is TRBV2 and J is TRBJ2-3, with 10 bases that match TRBD2. The CDR3 covers 14 residues. The germline V gene encodes CDR1 SNHLY and CDR2 FYNNEI. J lost 4 bases, V lost 4 bases, and 2 bases had no gene match.